The entry below describes one T cell receptor (beta chain). It has no known antigen specificity. No base qualities exist here, and no much larger clone lies one base off it. The cohort consisted of 666 healthy bone marrow donors. At the time of sampling, every cohort member was nominally healthy, though immune exposures that went unrecorded were likely present. The donor was CMV seropositive and was included in the group of 290 or so seropositive cohort members. Every donor gave a peripheral blood sample, and the peripheral blood mononuclear cells from that sample were used for TCR beta sequencing. Genomic DNA extraction from the blood cell samples was performed with the Qiagen DNeasy Blood Extraction Kit. The data belong to a study of cytomegalovirus exposure and HLA in healthy donors (dated 2017 in TCRdb). Context from the whole study: An earlier analysis of roughly 500 of the donors reported 276 Gb of sequence data and 95 million to 130 million unique TCR beta sequences obtained from approximately 180 million T cells. All discovery cohort repertoires had been generated using a single sequencing platform. In a later analysis, previously published TCR beta repertoires from about 640 donors were re-analyzed and high-resolution HLA genotyping was added so that TCR occurrence patterns could be studied. Genome-wide SNP genotypes for about three fifths of the 666 donors were used in a later genetic analysis, which treated that subset as a discovery cohort. The study aimed to test whether cataloging public T cell receptors could reveal signatures of past pathogen exposure. Typing coverage differed by locus: A, B, C, DRB1 and DQB1 were typed in roughly 629-630 donors, DQA1 in 522, DPA1 in some 570, and DPB1 in roughly 470. A handful of DR-DQ haplotypes were treated as single units for association and clustering because of strong linkage in the cohort. In an earlier analysis of 500 to 650 of the donors, high-throughput TCR beta sequencing was used to judge whether each TCR beta V gene segment behaved as functional or pseudogenic. Roughly 300 gigabases of sequencing data and roughly 90 million unique TCR sequences were included in an early release covering around 650 HLA-typed donors. On average, about 240,000 unique TCR beta nucleotide sequences were sequenced per donor among some 420 genotyped donors of the cohort, with roughly 18% of those sequences being non-productive. In addition to the first cohort of around 670 subjects, a separate validation cohort of approximately 130 different subjects was used. Rather than using new phenotypic data, the later analysis identified candidate immune exposures from TCR beta sequences and from how often those sequences occurred across donors. Donor age, sex, ethnicity and CMV serostatus were collected together with the repertoire data. To predict cytomegalovirus infection status, the study combined high-throughput TCR immunosequencing, statistical association of individual TCRs with disease status, and machine learning. Using immunosequencing, the study profiled T cell repertoires from 500 to 800 subjects and related those repertoires to cytomegalovirus serostatus. Among the roughly 400 genotyped donors, around 81% belonged to the genetic ancestry cluster associated with self-reported Caucasian donors. Both class I and class II loci were covered by HLA typing, at four-digit resolution. The paper's findings and limits, for the study overall: This cohort had only TCR beta chains sequenced, and the lack of alpha or paired-chain data limited which features could be detected. When HLA alleles, especially DR and DQ, strongly co-occurred, TCR associations were difficult to assign to individual alleles. The classifier was reported to diagnose cytomegalovirus status with high specificity and sensitivity in both the original cohort and the validation cohort. Sequencing depth was assumed to be roughly uniform across donors in the presence/absence analyses, though that assumption may not hold. Immune exposure information for the cohort was limited to CMV serostatus. A later genetic analysis reported fewer N-insertions in productive TCRs among donors in an Asian-associated ancestry cluster than the roughly 620-donor mean. The authors suggested that the approach could potentially be generalized to other disease states and immunological phenotypes. Most TCR sequences were seen in very few donors, while some public TCRs were found in many individuals. Because counts were too low, 15 to 20 rarely observed V segments, including chromosome 9 orphons, were left out of the earlier analysis of about 620 of the donors. In a later analysis, HLA-associated TCR beta chains showed more clonal expansion and lower generation probabilities than non-associated chains that were equally common. Broadly in line with IMGT annotations, most TCR beta V segments showed up in productive rearrangements about 87% or about 30% of the time in an earlier analysis of 587 of the donors. Specific HLA alleles were associated with 18,000 or so TCR beta sequences at a false discovery rate of 0.05 in a later analysis. In the study, roughly 160 TCR beta chains were listed as associated with cytomegalovirus. A later genetic analysis associated a missense DCLRE1C variant with V-gene and J-gene trimming of TCR beta chains, and an independent cohort replicated the association. Because some donors lacked HLA typing at each locus, the association tests relied only on the typed subset. A further reported finding was that TCR beta sequences accurately predicted the HLA-A and HLA-B alleles for most subjects in the first cohort. A group of highly shared sequence variants was considered likely to be a technical artifact of the sequencing pipeline. Linkage disequilibrium might explain the correlated functional status among segregating V segments, but an unknown experimental factor could not be excluded. According to a later analysis, most CMV-associated TCR beta chains appeared to be HLA-restricted, and the HLA associations seemed to be driven largely by CMV exposure. The 87-base-pair reads could not distinguish some IMGT-functional V segments, including TRBV6-2 and TRBV6-3, so those segments were excluded. Several of the top co-occurrence clusters appeared to be linked to parvovirus B19, influenza, CMV and Epstein-Barr virus, according to a later analysis. A later analysis found that TCR association rates varied across HLA loci, with DRB1 alleles showing the most associated TCRs and HLA-C alleles the fewest. In vitro tests confirmed that a few of the cytomegalovirus-associated TCR beta chains recognize cytomegalovirus antigens.

Including the terminal cysteine and phenylalanine, the CDR3 comprises 15 residues. The entry retains the CDR3 DNA only, 45 bases that are in frame from base 1. The germline V gene gives CDR1 as SGHTA and CDR2 as FQGNSA. Trimmed from V: 5 bases; trimmed from J: 2 bases; junction bases lacking a gene match: 7. The library was generated by the immunoSEQ multiplex PCR assay. For the multiplex PCR, a mixture combining 60 forward primers for TCR Vbeta segments and 13 reverse primers for TCR Jbeta segments was used. Amplification of the CDR3 region of rearranged TCR beta genes was performed with a multiplex PCR assay on genomic DNA. The Illumina HiSeq System was used to sequence the amplified TCR beta libraries as 87-base-pair reads. The paper's processing steps were these. Across the 500 to 700 repertoires, a later analysis counted 78 million or so unique TCR beta chains, about 10 million of which were shared by at least two donors. Raw reads were error-corrected and collapsed into unique sequences with a nearest-neighbor algorithm that merged closely related sequences to remove PCR and sequencing errors. To assign V, D and J gene segments, CDR3 sequences were aligned to IMGT reference sequences. For a sequence to be retained, at least a six-nucleotide match to both a V gene segment and a J gene segment was required. Rearrangements were called productive when the CDR3 lacked stop codons and stayed in frame with V and J; all others were non-productive. CDR3 was defined according to IMGT convention as the region running from the second conserved V-encoded cysteine to the conserved J-encoded phenylalanine. The earlier analysis of 500 to 650 of the donors excluded any sequence lacking an unambiguous match to a single V gene segment. An earlier analysis of 550 to 650 of the donors classified V segments as functional when productive rearrangements were above 56.7% and as segregating when the standard deviation between donors was above 5%. A statistical classification framework was built for diagnosing cytomegalovirus status from the catalog of TCR beta chain sequences. In a later analysis, V and J genes were assigned by comparing TCR nucleotide sequences against IMGT/GENE-DB human TR gene sequences. Using the TCRdist pipeline, a later analysis assigned CDR3 sequences along with most-parsimonious VDJ recombination scenarios. A later analysis defined each TCR beta chain by its CDR3 amino acid sequence plus V-gene family, and excluded reads lacking a unique V-gene family. As a way to deal with suspected cross-contamination and a sequencing artifact, a later analysis dropped 450 to 700 nucleotide sequences that were highly shared and had low generation probability. In a later analysis, a clonal expansion index was calculated for each public chain from normalized within-repertoire ranks of inferred template counts. In a later analysis, generation probabilities were computed using a VDJ recombination model fitted to out-of-frame rearrangements, and the results were checked against IGoR. Hypergeometric tests were used in a later analysis to score TCR-TCR, TCR-HLA and TCR-CMV co-occurrence, with a repertoire-size bias correction applied to the TCR pairs. A later analysis estimated false discovery rates by permuting HLA or CMV assignments 20 times. In a later analysis, co-occurring TCRs were grouped with DBSCAN, and TCRdist sequence similarity was added when clustering was performed within HLA-allele-positive subsets. Repertoires with fewer than 30,000 or more than 120,000 public chains, plus five repertoires with anomalous nucleotide sharing, were excluded from co-occurrence clustering. The table comes from immuneACCESS by way of TCRdb, which keeps in-frame sequences with V and J called. Part of the clones is missing from these tables; in studies checked, under half for an unresolved V gene and the rest for unknown reasons. That table is the source of V, J and clone size, and D and trimming were worked out from the DNA. Recorded for this sample are 110,000 to 150,000 clones; roughly 80% of them occurred a single time. The top ten clonotypes cover around 10% of the sample.

The TCR originated in a woman aged 45-60 years in good health and CMV-seropositive. Rearrangement joined TRBV7-2 to TRBJ1-1; TRBD1 aligns with 8 central bases. The material sequenced was PBMCs. The DNA sequence is given as TGTGCCAGCAGCGCCCGGGACAGGATAAACACTGAAGCTTTCTTT. Its translation reads: CASSARDRINTEAFF.